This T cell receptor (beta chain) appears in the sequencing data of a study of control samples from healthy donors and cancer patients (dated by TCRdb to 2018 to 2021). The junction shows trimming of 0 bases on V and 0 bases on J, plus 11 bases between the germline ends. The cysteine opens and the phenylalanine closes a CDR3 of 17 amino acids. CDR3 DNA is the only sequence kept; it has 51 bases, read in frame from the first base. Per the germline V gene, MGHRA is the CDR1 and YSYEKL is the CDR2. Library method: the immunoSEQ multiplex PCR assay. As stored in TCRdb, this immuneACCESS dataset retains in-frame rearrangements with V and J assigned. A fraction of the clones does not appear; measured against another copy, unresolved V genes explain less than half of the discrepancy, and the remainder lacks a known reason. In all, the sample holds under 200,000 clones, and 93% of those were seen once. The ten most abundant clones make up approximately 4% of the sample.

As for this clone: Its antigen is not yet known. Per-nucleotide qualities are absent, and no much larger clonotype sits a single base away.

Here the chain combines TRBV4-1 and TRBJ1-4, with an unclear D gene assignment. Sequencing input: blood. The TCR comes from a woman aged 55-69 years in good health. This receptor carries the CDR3 CASSQDWARATNEKLFF. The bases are TGCGCCAGCAGCCAAGATTGGGCCCGGGCAACTAATGAAAAACTGTTTTTT.